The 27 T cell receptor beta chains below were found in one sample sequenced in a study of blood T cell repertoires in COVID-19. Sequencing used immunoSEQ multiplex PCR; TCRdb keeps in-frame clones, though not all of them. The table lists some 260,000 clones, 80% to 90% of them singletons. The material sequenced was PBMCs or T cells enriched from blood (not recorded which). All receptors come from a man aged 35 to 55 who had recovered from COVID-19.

CDR3 coding DNA: TGTGCCAGCAGCTTATTGGAGTCGGCAGCTTTCTTT. This gives the protein CASSLLESAAFF. The J gene is TRBJ1-1, the V gene TRBV7-8, with D unresolved. V was cut by 2 bases and J by 10 bases, with 11 bases left in between. CDR1 and CDR2 (germline): SGHVS, FQNEAQ. The CDR3 is 12 amino acids.

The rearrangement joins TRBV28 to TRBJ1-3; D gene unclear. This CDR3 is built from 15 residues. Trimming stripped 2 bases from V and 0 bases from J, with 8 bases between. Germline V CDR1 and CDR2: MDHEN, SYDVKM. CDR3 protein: CASSLRSGSGNTIYF. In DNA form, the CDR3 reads TGTGCCAGCAGTTTACGATCAGGCTCTGGAAACACCATATATTTT. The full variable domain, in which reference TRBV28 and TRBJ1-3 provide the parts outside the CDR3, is DVKVTQSSRYLVKRTGEKVFLECVQDMDHENMFWYRQDPGLGLRLIYFSYDVKMKEKGDIPEGYSVSREKKERFSLILESASTNQTSMYLCASSLRSGSGNTIYFGEGSWLTVV.

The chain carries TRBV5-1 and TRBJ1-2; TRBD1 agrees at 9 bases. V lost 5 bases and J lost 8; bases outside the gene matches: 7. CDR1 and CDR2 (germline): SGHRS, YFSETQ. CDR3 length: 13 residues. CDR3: CASSEEGTGGYTF. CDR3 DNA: TGCGCCAGCAGTGAAGAGGGGACAGGGGGCTACACCTTC.

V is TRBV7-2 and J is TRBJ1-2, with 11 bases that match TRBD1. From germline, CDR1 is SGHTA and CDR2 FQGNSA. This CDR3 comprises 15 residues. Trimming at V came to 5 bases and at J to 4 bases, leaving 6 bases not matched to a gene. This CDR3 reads CASSPGTGGSYGYTF. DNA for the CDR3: TGTGCCAGCAGCCCGGGGACAGGGGGTAGCTATGGCTACACCTTC.

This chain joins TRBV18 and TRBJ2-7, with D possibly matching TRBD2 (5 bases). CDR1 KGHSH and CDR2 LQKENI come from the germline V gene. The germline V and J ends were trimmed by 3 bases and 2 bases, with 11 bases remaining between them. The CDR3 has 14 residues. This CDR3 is CASSPKDGTYEQYF. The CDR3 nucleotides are TGTGCCAGCTCACCGAAGGACGGGACCTACGAGCAGTACTTC.

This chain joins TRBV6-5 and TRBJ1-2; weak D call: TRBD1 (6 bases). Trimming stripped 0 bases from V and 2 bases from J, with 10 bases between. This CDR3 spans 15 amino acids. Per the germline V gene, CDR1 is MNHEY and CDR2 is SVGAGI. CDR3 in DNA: TGTGCCAGCAGTTACTCGAGGGGGGGGAACTATGGCTACACCTTC. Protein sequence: CASSYSRGGNYGYTF.

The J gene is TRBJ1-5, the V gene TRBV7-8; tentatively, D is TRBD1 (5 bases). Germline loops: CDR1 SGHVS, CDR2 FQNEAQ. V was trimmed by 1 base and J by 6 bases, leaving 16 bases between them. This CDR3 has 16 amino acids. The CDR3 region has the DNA TGTGCCAGCAGCTTAGTTGTAGGGGCGGGGTTTCAGCCCCAGCATTTT. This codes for CASSLVVGAGFQPQHF.

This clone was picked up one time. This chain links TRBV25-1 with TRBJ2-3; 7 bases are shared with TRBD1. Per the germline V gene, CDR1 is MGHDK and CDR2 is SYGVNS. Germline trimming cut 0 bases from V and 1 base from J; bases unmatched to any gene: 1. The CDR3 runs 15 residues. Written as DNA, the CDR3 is TGTGCCAGCAGTGAATACACAGGGGGCACAGATACGCAGTATTTT. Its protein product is CASSEYTGGTDTQYF.

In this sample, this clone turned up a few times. The CDR3 coding sequence is TGTGCCAGCACCCCAACTAGCGGGAGGTGGGATGAGCAGTTCTTC. Translation: CASTPTSGRWDEQFF. The V gene is TRBV27, the J gene TRBJ2-1, with 12 positions matching TRBD2. CDR3 length: 15 residues. Per the germline V gene, CDR1 is MNHEY and CDR2 is SMNVEV (reference sequence). The V and J ends lost 7 bases and 8 bases, in that order; junction bases with no gene match: 9.

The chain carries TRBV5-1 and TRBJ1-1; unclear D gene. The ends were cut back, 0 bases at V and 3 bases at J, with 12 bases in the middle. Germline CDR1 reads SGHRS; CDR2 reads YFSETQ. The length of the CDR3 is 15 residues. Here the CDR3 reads CASSLGNRVYTEAFF. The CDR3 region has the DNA TGCGCCAGCAGCTTGGGGAACAGAGTATACACTGAAGCTTTCTTT.

CDR3 region: CASSLQARGEQPQHF. CDR3 bases: TGTGCCAGCAGCTTGCAGGCTCGCGGGGAACAGCCCCAGCATTTT. The chain combines TRBV5-5 with TRBJ1-5; no clear D. The CDR3 sequence is 15 residues long. Per germline, CDR1 SGHKS and CDR2 YYEKEE (reference sequence). V lost 1 base to trimming and J lost 7 bases, with 15 bases between them. The variable domain in full, with the rest retrieved from reference TRBV5-5 and TRBJ1-5, is DAGVTQSPTHLIKTRGQQVTLRCSPISGHKSVSWYQQVLGQGPQFIFQYYEKEERGRGNFPDRFSARQFPNYSSELNVNALLLGDSALYLCASSLQARGEQPQHFGDGTRLSIL.

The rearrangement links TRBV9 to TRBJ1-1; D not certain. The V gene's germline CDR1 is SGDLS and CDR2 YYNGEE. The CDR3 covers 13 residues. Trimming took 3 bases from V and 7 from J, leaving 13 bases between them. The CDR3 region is CASSAYDGDEAFF. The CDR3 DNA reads TGTGCCAGCAGCGCATATGACGGAGATGAAGCTTTCTTT.

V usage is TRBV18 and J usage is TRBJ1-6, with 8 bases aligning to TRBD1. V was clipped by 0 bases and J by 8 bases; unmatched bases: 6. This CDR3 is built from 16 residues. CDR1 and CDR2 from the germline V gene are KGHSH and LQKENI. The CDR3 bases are TGTGCCAGCTCACCACCGAATGGACAGGGACATTCACCCCTCCACTTT. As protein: CASSPPNGQGHSPLHF. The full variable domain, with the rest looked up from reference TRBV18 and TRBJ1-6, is NAGVMQNPRHLVRRRGQEARLRCSPMKGHSHVYWYRQLPEEGLKFMVYLQKENIIDESGMPKERFSAEFPKEGPSILRIQQVVRGDSAAYFCASSPPNGQGHSPLHFGNGTRLTVT.

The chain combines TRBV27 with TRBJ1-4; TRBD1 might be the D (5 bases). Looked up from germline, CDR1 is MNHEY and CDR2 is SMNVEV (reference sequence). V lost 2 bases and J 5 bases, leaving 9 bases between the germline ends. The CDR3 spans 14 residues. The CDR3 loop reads CASSLRQRNEKLFF. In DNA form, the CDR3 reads TGTGCCAGCAGTTTAAGACAGAGAAATGAAAAACTGTTTTTT.

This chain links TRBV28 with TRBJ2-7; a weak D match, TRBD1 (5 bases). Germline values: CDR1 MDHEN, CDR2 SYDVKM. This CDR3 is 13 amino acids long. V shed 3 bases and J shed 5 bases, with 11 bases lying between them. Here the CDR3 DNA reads TGTGCCAGCAGTTTGGGCAGGGTGGACGAGCAGTACTTC. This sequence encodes CASSLGRVDEQYF.

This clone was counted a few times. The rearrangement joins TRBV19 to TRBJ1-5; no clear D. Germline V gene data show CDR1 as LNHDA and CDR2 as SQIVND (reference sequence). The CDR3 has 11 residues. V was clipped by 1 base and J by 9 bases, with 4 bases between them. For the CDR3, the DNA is TGTGCCAGTAGTATAGTCGGGCCCCAGCATTTT. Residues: CASSIVGPQHF.

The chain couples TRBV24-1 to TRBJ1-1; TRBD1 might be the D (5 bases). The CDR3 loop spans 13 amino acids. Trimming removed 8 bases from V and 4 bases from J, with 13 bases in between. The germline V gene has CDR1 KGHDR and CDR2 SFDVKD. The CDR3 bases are TGTGCCACCAAAGGGCCGGGGGGCACTGAAGCTTTCTTT. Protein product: CATKGPGGTEAFF.

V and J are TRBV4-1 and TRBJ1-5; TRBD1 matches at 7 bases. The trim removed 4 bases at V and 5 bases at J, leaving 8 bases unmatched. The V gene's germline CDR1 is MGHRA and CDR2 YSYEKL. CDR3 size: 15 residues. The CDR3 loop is CASSPGTADYQPQHF. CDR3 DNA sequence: TGCGCCAGCAGCCCCGGGACAGCCGATTATCAGCCCCAGCATTTT.

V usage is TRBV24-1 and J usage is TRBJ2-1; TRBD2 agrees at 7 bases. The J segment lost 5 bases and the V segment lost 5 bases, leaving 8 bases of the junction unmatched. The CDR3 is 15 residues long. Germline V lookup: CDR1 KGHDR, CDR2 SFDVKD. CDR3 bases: TGTGCCACCAGTGGTAGCGAGACTAGCAACAATGAGCAGTTCTTC. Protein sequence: CATSGSETSNNEQFF.

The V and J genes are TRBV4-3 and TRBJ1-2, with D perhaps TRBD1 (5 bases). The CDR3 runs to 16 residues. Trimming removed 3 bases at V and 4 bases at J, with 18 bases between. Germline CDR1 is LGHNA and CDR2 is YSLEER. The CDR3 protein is CASSQELPIDSYGYTF. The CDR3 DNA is TGCGCCAGCAGCCAGGAGCTCCCCATTGACAGCTATGGCTACACCTTC.

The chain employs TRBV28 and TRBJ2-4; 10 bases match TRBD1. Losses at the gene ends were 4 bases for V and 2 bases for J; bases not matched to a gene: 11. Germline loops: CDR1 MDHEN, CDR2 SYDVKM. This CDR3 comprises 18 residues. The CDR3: CASSSPPGQGDSKNIQYF. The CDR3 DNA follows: TGTGCCAGCAGTTCCCCCCCAGGACAGGGGGATTCCAAAAACATTCAGTACTTC. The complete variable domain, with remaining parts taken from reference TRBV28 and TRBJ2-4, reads DVKVTQSSRYLVKRTGEKVFLECVQDMDHENMFWYRQDPGLGLRLIYFSYDVKMKEKGDIPEGYSVSREKKERFSLILESASTNQTSMYLCASSSPPGQGDSKNIQYFGAGTRLSVL.

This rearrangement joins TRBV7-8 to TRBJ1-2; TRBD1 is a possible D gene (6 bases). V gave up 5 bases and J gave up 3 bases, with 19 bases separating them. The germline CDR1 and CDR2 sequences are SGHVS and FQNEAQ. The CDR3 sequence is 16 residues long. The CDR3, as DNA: TGTGCCAGCAGCCCATCGGGGGGGGGCGCCGACTATGGCTACACCTTC. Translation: CASSPSGGGADYGYTF.

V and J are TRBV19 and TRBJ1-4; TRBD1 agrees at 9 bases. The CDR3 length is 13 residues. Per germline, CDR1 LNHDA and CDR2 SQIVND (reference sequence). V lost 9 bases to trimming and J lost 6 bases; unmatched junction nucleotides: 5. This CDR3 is CASTRQGDEKLFF. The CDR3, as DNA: TGTGCCAGCACGCGACAGGGGGATGAAAAACTGTTTTTT.

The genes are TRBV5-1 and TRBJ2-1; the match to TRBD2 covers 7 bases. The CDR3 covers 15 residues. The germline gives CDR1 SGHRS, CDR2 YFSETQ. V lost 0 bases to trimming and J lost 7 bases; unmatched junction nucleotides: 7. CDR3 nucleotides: TGCGCCAGCAGCTTGGAACCTAGCGGCCAGAATGAGCAGTTCTTC. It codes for CASSLEPSGQNEQFF.

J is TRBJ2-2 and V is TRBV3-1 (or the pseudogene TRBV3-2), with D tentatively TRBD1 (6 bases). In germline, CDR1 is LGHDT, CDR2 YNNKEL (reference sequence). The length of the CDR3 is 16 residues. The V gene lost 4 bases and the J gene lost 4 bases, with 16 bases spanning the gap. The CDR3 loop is CASSPPQGTATGELFF. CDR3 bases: TGTGCCAGCAGCCCGCCCCAGGGGACGGCCACCGGGGAGCTGTTTTTT.

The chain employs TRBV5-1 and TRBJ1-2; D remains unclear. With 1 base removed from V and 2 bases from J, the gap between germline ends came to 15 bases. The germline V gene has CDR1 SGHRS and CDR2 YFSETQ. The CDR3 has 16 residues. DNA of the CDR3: TGCGCCAGCAGCTTGAATACCCCTCCGAGGAACTATGGCTACACCTTC. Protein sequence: CASSLNTPPRNYGYTF.

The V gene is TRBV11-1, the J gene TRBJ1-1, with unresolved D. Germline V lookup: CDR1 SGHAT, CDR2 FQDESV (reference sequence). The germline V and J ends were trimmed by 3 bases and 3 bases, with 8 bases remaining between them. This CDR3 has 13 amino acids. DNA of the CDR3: TGTGCCAGCAGCTTTTTTACACACACTGAAGCTTTCTTT. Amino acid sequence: CASSFFTHTEAFF. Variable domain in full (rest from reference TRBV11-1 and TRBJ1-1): EAEVAQSPRYKITEKSQAVAFWCDPISGHATLYWYRQILGQGPELLVQFQDESVVDDSQLPKDRFSAERLKGVDSTLKIQPAELGDSAMYLCASSFFTHTEAFFGQGTRLTVV.